These T cell receptor beta chains were read from a single sample in a study of CD8+ T cells in alopecia areata. Using immunoSEQ multiplex PCR, the repertoire was profiled, and TCRdb retains in-frame clones only, with some absent. The sample contains about 180,000 clones, just over 65% of which appear only once. The sequencing here drew on CD8+ T cells sorted from blood, taken at week 0. The receptor set was obtained from a human donor with alopecia areata. The CDR3 runs from the conserved cysteine through the conserved F or W. The order of the fields is D gene, J gene, V gene, clone size, CDR3 DNA, CDR3 protein. D genes are given only for firm matches. Expanded clones are given a class, and other clones once, few, many or no size at all.

TRBD1 | TRBJ1-1 | TRBV6-5 | . | TGTGCCAGCAGGGGACAGGGGACTGAAGCTTTCTTT | CASRGQGTEAFF
TRBD2 | TRBJ2-1 | TRBV2 | many | TGTGCCAGCAACAGCGGGGGCCGGAGGAATGAGCAGTTCTTC | CASNSGGRRNEQFF
. | TRBJ2-5 | TRBV27 | . | TGTGCCAGCAGTATCGGACTGGGGATGGAGACCCAGTACTTC | CASSIGLGMETQYF
TRBD1 | TRBJ2-7 | TRBV20-1 | . | TGCAGTGCTAGTTTACAGGGGGAGCAGTACTTC | CSASLQGEQYF
. | TRBJ2-7 | TRBV7-9 | . | TGTGCCAGCAGCTCCAACTTGGGAGACACAGAGCCCTACGAGCAGTACTTC | CASSSNLGDTEPYEQYF
TRBD1 | TRBJ2-7 | TRBV29-1 | . | TGCAGCGTTGAAAGTGAGGGGGCTATCTACGAGCAGTACTTC | CSVESEGAIYEQYF
. | TRBJ2-5 | TRBV13 | . | TGTGCCAGCAGCAACCGTCGTAGCGGCCAAGAGACCCAGTACTTC | CASSNRRSGQETQYF
TRBD1 | TRBJ1-2 | TRBV30 | . | TGTGCCTGGCTCCGGGACAGAAATTTCGGCTATGGCTACACCTTC | CAWLRDRNFGYGYTF
TRBD2 | TRBJ2-3 | TRBV7-3 | few | TGTGCCAGCAGCCAGACTAGCGGGGATGGAGATACGCAGTATTTT | CASSQTSGDGDTQYF
. | TRBJ2-2 | TRBV10-3 | . | TGTGCCATCAGTGAGTCGTTAAACACCGGGGAGCTGTTTTTT | CAISESLNTGELFF
TRBD1 | TRBJ2-7 | TRBV6-5 | few | TGTGCCAGCAGTGCAGGGACAGGGGTTTACGAGCAGTACTTC | CASSAGTGVYEQYF
. | TRBJ2-3 | TRBV27 | . | TGTGCCAGTACACTTGGAGATACGCAGTATTTT | CASTLGDTQYF
. | TRBJ1-2 | TRBV5-1 | . | TGCGCCAGCAGCGCCGGGACCCGAGTTCAGGACTACACCTTC | CASSAGTRVQDYTF
. | TRBJ2-1 | TRBV5-6 | . | TGTGCCAGCAGCTCGGGGGCGGGGAATGAGCAGTTCTTC | CASSSGAGNEQFF
. | TRBJ2-5 | TRBV6-5 | once | TGTGCCAGCAGTTATGGGGGAGAGACCCAGTACTTC | CASSYGGETQYF
. | TRBJ1-2 | TRBV7-9 | . | TGTGCCAGCAGCTTAGATCCCTATGGCTACACCTTC | CASSLDPYGYTF
. | TRBJ1-1 | TRBV27 | . | TGTGCCAGCATCTTCGGACAAGAAGCTTTCTTT | CASIFGQEAFF
. | TRBJ2-1 | TRBV2 | . | TGTGCCAGCAGTGAGTTCTTGGGGGTCTACAATGAGCAGTTCTTC | CASSEFLGVYNEQFF
. | TRBJ1-2 | TRBV7-8 | . | TGTGCCAGCAGCTTAGGTTCGGGGGGCTACACCTTC | CASSLGSGGYTF
. | TRBJ2-1 | TRBV6-4 | . | TGTGCCAGCAGTGACTCGATAGGGGGGCCCTCCAATGAGCAGTTCTTC | CASSDSIGGPSNEQFF
. | TRBJ1-5 | TRBV7-8 | . | TGTGCCAGCACGGCAGGTGCTAGTAGCAATCAGCCCCAGCATTTT | CASTAGASSNQPQHF
TRBD2 | TRBJ2-5 | TRBV12-5 | . | TGTGCTAGTGGTTTGGCTCTGACTAGCGGGGCCCGAGAGACCCAGTACTTC | CASGLALTSGARETQYF
TRBD1 | TRBJ1-2 | TRBV25-1 | once | TGTGCCAGCAGGGAACCCGACAGGGGAGATGGCTACACCTTC | CASREPDRGDGYTF
TRBD2 | TRBJ2-3 | TRBV7-6 | few | TGTGCCAGCAGCTTAGGTCGAGGCGGGGGGTCTAGCACAGATACGCAGTATTTT | CASSLGRGGGSSTDTQYF
. | TRBJ1-2 | TRBV7-9 | . | TGTGCCAGCAGCTCCTGGATTGTGGGCTACACCTTC | CASSSWIVGYTF
. | TRBJ1-5 | TRBV7-9 | . | TGTGCCAGCAGCCCCGGCTATCAGCCCCAGCATTTT | CASSPGYQPQHF
TRBD2 | TRBJ2-1 | TRBV28 | . | TGTGCCACCGAGCGGGGTGCTCGAAGGTACAATGAGCAGTTCTTC | CATERGARRYNEQFF
TRBD1 | TRBJ1-2 | TRBV25-1 | . | TGTGCCAGCAGTGAAGCGAGGGGGCTTGGCTACACCTTC | CASSEARGLGYTF
. | TRBJ1-1 | TRBV27 | . | TGTGCCAGCAGTTTATGTTACAGGTGTTTGGGCGCTGAAGCTTTCTTT | CASSLCYRCLGAEAFF
. | TRBJ1-5 | TRBV27 | . | TGTGCCAGCAGTTTAGGGGGGAGCAATCAGCCCCAGCATTTT | CASSLGGSNQPQHF
TRBD2 | TRBJ2-1 | TRBV25-1 | . | TGTGCCAGCAGTGAATTCTTCGGGCTAGCGGGGTCGGATGAGCAGTTCTTC | CASSEFFGLAGSDEQFF
. | TRBJ1-2 | TRBV29-1 | . | TGCAGCGTTCCAGGGGACTATGGCTACACCTTC | CSVPGDYGYTF
TRBD1 | TRBJ1-5 | TRBV6-5 | . | TGTGCCAGCAGTCCAAGGGACAGGATTAATCAGCCCCAGCATTTT | CASSPRDRINQPQHF
. | TRBJ1-2 | TRBV5-1 | . | TGCGCCAGCAGCTTCCGGGACACATCCCGCGTGGGCTATGGCTACACCTTC | CASSFRDTSRVGYGYTF
. | TRBJ2-7 | TRBV29-1 | once | TGCAGCGTTGTTGCAGGCTACGAGCAGTACTTC | CSVVAGYEQYF
. | TRBJ2-7 | TRBV9 | few | TGTGCCAGCAGCGCCCAAAGGGGGACCTCTTCCTACGAGCAGTACTTC | CASSAQRGTSSYEQYF
TRBD1 | TRBJ2-7 | TRBV27 | . | TGTGCCAGCAGAGGGACAGGGGGCGATTACGAGCAGTACTTC | CASRGTGGDYEQYF
. | TRBJ1-2 | TRBV6-5 | . | TGTGCCATCCGGGTGACACGGGGGGCAGGCTATGGCTACACCTTC | CAIRVTRGAGYGYTF
. | TRBJ1-1 | TRBV20-1 | . | TGCAGTGCTGGATTGAACACTGAAGCTTTCTTT | CSAGLNTEAFF
TRBD1 | TRBJ1-5 | TRBV23-1 | few | TGCGCCAGCAGTCAAAGGGACAGGGTCCATCAGCCCCAGCATTTT | CASSQRDRVHQPQHF
. | TRBJ2-7 | TRBV7-9 | . | TGTGCCAGCAGCCCACCAGACCGGGACTCCTACGAGCAGTACTTC | CASSPPDRDSYEQYF
TRBD1 | TRBJ2-1 | TRBV27 | . | TGTGCCAGCAGTTTAGGACAGGGTGGTAACAATGAGCAGTTCTTC | CASSLGQGGNNEQFF
TRBD2 | TRBJ2-1 | TRBV9 | once | TGTGCCAGCAGCGTTAGCGGGGGCTACAATGAGCAGTTCTTC | CASSVSGGYNEQFF
TRBD1 | TRBJ2-1 | TRBV29-1 | . | TGCAGCGTTGAGGATGACCCGGGACAGGGTTCTACCGATGAGCAGTTCTTC | CSVEDDPGQGSTDEQFF
TRBD2 | TRBJ2-5 | TRBV6-6 | . | TGTGCCAGCAGAATAGCGGGGGGGCGGGAAGAGACCCAGTACTTC | CASRIAGGREETQYF
TRBD1 | TRBJ1-2 | TRBV29-1 | . | TGCAGCGTTACAGGGGTCGGGGGCTACACCTTC | CSVTGVGGYTF
. | TRBJ2-5 | TRBV6-5 | . | TGTGCCAGCAGTTACTCGTTCGGGGGCCGGGAGACCCAGTACTTC | CASSYSFGGRETQYF
. | TRBJ2-5 | TRBV2 | . | TGTGCCAGCAGTGGGCCCCCCGGCAGAAGTATACTCCAAGAGACCCAGTACTTC | CASSGPPGRSILQETQYF
TRBD1 | TRBJ2-7 | TRBV27 | . | TGTGCCAGCAGTCCGGGGACAGGGGGCTACGAGCAGTACTTC | CASSPGTGGYEQYF
. | TRBJ2-5 | TRBV5-1 | many | TGCGCCAGCAGCTCCTATTATCTGGACAGTCAAGAGACCCAGTACTTC | CASSSYYLDSQETQYF
. | TRBJ1-2 | TRBV7-3 | . | TGTGCCAGCAGCAAATGGGAGGGGACCAACTATGGCTACACCTTC | CASSKWEGTNYGYTF
TRBD1 | TRBJ1-5 | TRBV19 | once | TGTGCCAGTAGTATGGCAACAGGGGTCAATCAGCCCCAGCATTTT | CASSMATGVNQPQHF
TRBD1 | TRBJ2-3 | TRBV4-2 | . | TGTGCCAGCAGCCAAGATCGGACAGGCCTAGATACGCAGTATTTT | CASSQDRTGLDTQYF